This TCR beta chain was observed in a study of T cell clonality in common variable immunodeficiency. Broader study findings: TCRbeta clonality was increased in CVID versus healthy controls.

This clone was counted at least ten times. Its specificity is not known. Caucasian heritage predominated among both patients and controls. Each donor provided about 5 to 9 ml of heparinized whole blood. Sequencing input was equivalent genomic DNA from CVID and controls. Produced via immunoSEQ multiplex PCR; TCRdb's table is partial and in-frame only. This sample has tens of thousands of clones, each found more than once. This clonotype was obtained from a person aged 18-69 years in good health. Sequenced material: peripheral blood mononuclear cells.

The CDR3 bases that were read are TGCGCCAGCGGTCGCGGGGGGACCTCCTACGAG. Translated, it gives CASGRGGTSYE. The whole CDR3 is CASGRGGTSYEQYF. The rearrangement joins TRBV5-1 to TRBJ2-7; 8 bases align to TRBD2. From the germline J gene comes the end of the CDR3, since the read stops 3 residues before it. The CDR3 extends over 14 amino acids. The germline gives CDR1 SGHRS, CDR2 YFSETQ. V lost 7 bases to trimming and J lost 0 bases; unmatched junction nucleotides: 6. The whole variable domain, filled in from reference TRBV5-1 and TRBJ2-7, reads KAGVTQTPRYLIKTRGQQVTLSCSPISGHRSVSWYQQTPGQGLQFLFEYFSETQRNKGNFPGRFSGRQFSNSRSEMNVSTLELGDSALYLCASGRGGTSYEQYFGPGTRLTVT.